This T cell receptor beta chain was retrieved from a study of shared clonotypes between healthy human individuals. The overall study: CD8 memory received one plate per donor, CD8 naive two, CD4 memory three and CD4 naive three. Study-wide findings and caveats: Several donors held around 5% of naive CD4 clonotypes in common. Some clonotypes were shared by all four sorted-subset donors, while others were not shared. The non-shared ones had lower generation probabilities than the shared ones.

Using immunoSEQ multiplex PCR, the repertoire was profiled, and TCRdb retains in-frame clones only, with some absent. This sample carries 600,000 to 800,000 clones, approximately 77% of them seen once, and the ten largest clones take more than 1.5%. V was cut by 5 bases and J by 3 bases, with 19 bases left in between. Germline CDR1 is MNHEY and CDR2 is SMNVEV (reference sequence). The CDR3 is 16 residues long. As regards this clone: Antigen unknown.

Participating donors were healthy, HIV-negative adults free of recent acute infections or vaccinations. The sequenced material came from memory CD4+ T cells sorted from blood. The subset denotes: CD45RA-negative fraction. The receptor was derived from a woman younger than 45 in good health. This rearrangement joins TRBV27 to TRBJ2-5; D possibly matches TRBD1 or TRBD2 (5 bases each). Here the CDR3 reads CASSAHPGRREETQYF. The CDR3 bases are TGTGCCAGCAGTGCGCATCCGGGACGGCGGGAAGAGACCCAGTACTTC.